This is a list of T cell receptor beta chains from one sample in a study of blood T cell repertoires in COVID-19. Assay used: immunoSEQ multiplex PCR; TCRdb lists only in-frame clones, some missing. The sample shows about 200,000 clones, 80% to 90% of them seen only once. Input material: peripheral blood. These receptors all come from a man aged 40-49 years with acute or convalescent COVID-19. Each CDR3 is given with its conserved first and last residue. The D gene is left open where the match is weak. Size is stated for part of the rows, as once, few or many counts, or as a class when the clone is expanded.

j_call clone_size d_call v_call cdr3_nt cdr3_aa
TRBJ1-3 NA TRBD1 TRBV7-2 TGTGCCAGCAGCTTCGTCACAGGGGGGAGCTCTGGAAACACCATATATTTT CASSFVTGGSSGNTIYF
TRBJ2-3 NA NA TRBV4-1 TGCGCCAGCGGGGACCGGGACAACCCCACAGATACGCAGTATTTT CASGDRDNPTDTQYF
TRBJ2-4 NA NA TRBV5-5 TGTGCCAGCAGCTCCCTCTTGACTAGTGGAGCCTCCGACATTCAGTACTTC CASSSLLTSGASDIQYF
TRBJ2-5 NA TRBD2 TRBV4-2 TGTGCCAGCAGCCAGTCCGCCGGGGGGAGGGAGACCCAGTACTTC CASSQSAGGRETQYF
TRBJ2-7 NA TRBD2 TRBV19 TGTGCCAGTAGTACGATATCAGCGGGGGCCTACGAGCAGTACTTC CASSTISAGAYEQYF
TRBJ1-1 NA NA TRBV9 TGTGCCAGCAGCCCAGGGGCGGCGGGCACTGAAGCTTTCTTT CASSPGAAGTEAFF
TRBJ2-1 NA TRBD2 TRBV6-4 TGTGCCAGCAGACCGGGACTAGTGGGATCGAATGAGCAGTTCTTC CASRPGLVGSNEQFF
TRBJ2-3 NA TRBD2 TRBV9 TGTGCCAGCAGCGTAGTTTGGCGGGGGGGCACAGATACGCAGTATTTT CASSVVWRGGTDTQYF
TRBJ2-3 NA TRBD1 TRBV2 TGTGCCAGCAGTGGGGGACAGGGACCAGCGCCAAGCACAGATACGCAGTATTTT CASSGGQGPAPSTDTQYF
TRBJ2-2 NA TRBD1 TRBV7-9 TGTGCCAGCAGCCCAGTCGGGACAGTCGACACCGGGGAGCTGTTTTTT CASSPVGTVDTGELFF
TRBJ2-7 NA TRBD2 TRBV3-1/TRBV3-2 TGTGCCAGCAGCCCCCTAGCGGGACGAGCACAGGGCTACTACGAGCAGTACTTC CASSPLAGRAQGYYEQYF
TRBJ2-5 NA NA TRBV14 TGTGCCAGCAGCCAAGAGAGGCGGGAGACCCAGTACTTC CASSQERRETQYF
TRBJ2-1 few NA TRBV7-9 TGTGCCAGCACGGCGGACTCCTACAATGAGCAGTTCTTC CASTADSYNEQFF
TRBJ2-3 NA TRBD1 TRBV24-1 TGTGCCACCAGTGAGCTGACAGGGACCCCTGGCACAGATACGCAGTATTTT CATSELTGTPGTDTQYF
TRBJ2-5 NA NA TRBV30 TGTGCCTGGACCCTCAACCGGGAGACCCAGTACTTC CAWTLNRETQYF